The T cell receptor (beta chain) under discussion was sequenced for a study of cytomegalovirus exposure and HLA in healthy donors. In this sample, this clone turned up once. Primers for the PCR totalled 60 Vbeta and 13 Jbeta. The assay was immunoSEQ multiplex PCR, and TCRdb's table has in-frame clones only and misses some. Found here are 150,000 to 200,000 clones, around 77% of them singletons; the top ten hold around 3%. This CDR3 comprises 14 residues. Per the germline V gene, CDR1 is SGHTA and CDR2 is FQGNSA. V lost 1 base to trimming and J lost 8 bases, with 14 bases between them. The receptor's source is a female donor in good health and CMV-seronegative. The sequenced sample was PBMCs. The chain employs TRBV7-2 and TRBJ1-2; D perhaps matches TRBD1 (6 bases). CDR3: CASSLVGTREGYTF. In DNA form, the CDR3 reads TGTGCCAGCAGCTTAGTAGGGACAAGGGAAGGCTACACCTTC. The full variable domain, in which reference TRBV7-2 and TRBJ1-2 provide the parts outside the CDR3, is GAGVSQSPSNKVTEKGKDVELRCDPISGHTALYWYRQSLGQGLEFLIYFQGNSAPDKSGLPSDRFSAERTGGSVSTLTIQRTQQEDSAVYLCASSLVGTREGYTFGSGTRLTVV.